This T cell receptor (beta chain) was observed in a study of T cell changes during pregnancy in multiple sclerosis. Clones were read by immunoSEQ multiplex PCR, and TCRdb kept only the in-frame ones, dropping some. The table records some 70,000 clones, 91% of them present only once. The table lists this clone with a count of one. V lost 0 bases, J lost 8 bases, and 10 bases lay in between. This CDR3 is built from 13 residues. Per germline, CDR1 LNHDA and CDR2 SQIVND (reference sequence). The chain couples TRBV19 to TRBJ1-1, with unresolved D. The TCR sequence derives from a female donor with multiple sclerosis, enrolled in a pregnancy study. This specimen consisted of peripheral blood, obtained in the first trimester of pregnancy. As DNA, the CDR3 is TGTGCCAGTAGTATAGAGCGGGGTACCGAAGCTTTCTTT. This gives the protein CASSIERGTEAFF.